These 28 T cell receptor beta chains share one sample of origin, sequenced in a study of blood T cell repertoires in COVID-19. Measured with immunoSEQ multiplex PCR; TCRdb has only the in-frame clones, and not every one. The sample holds over 250,000 clones, 83% seen once. The material sequenced was peripheral blood. The receptors here all came from a woman aged 50 to 65 who had recovered from COVID-19.

The rearrangement joins TRBV23-1 to TRBJ1-2; D may be TRBD1 (5 bases). TRBV23-1 is sorted into the ORF group, with uncertain function. The CDR3 contains 15 residues. V was clipped by 2 bases and J by 3 bases, with 13 bases between them. CDR3 sequence reads: CASSQKRAGHYGYTF. CDR3 coding DNA: TGCGCCAGCAGTCAAAAACGGGCAGGGCACTATGGCTACACCTTC.

CDR3 protein: CASSIWDFNEQFF. The CDR3 bases are TGTGCCAGCAGCATATGGGACTTTAATGAGCAGTTCTTC. V usage is TRBV7-2 and J usage is TRBJ2-1, with D possibly TRBD2 on 6 matching bases. V was cut by 5 bases and J by 7 bases, with 12 bases left in between. Germline CDR1 is SGHTA and CDR2 is FQGNSA. The CDR3 has 13 residues. The full variable domain, completed using reference TRBV7-2 and TRBJ2-1, is GAGVSQSPSNKVTEKGKDVELRCDPISGHTALYWYRQSLGQGLEFLIYFQGNSAPDKSGLPSDRFSAERTGGSVSTLTIQRTQQEDSAVYLCASSIWDFNEQFFGPGTRLTVL.

This sequence joins TRBV7-2 and TRBJ2-5, with a weak D call TRBD2 (6 bases). V lost 5 bases and J lost 5, with 18 bases in between. CDR3 length: 15 amino acids. Germline lookup yields CDR1 SGHTA and CDR2 FQGNSA. CDR3 loop: CASSLRSSGSETQYF. The CDR3 DNA follows: TGTGCCAGCAGCCTTAGATCGAGCGGGTCGGAGACCCAGTACTTC.

The genes are TRBV27 and TRBJ2-6, with 7 nucleotides matching TRBD2. Per the germline V gene, CDR1 is MNHEY and CDR2 is SMNVEV (reference sequence). The CDR3 sequence is 17 residues long. After removal of 2 bases from V and 3 bases from J, the junction contained 7 bases not matched to a gene. The chain's CDR3 is CASSLGGRAFGANVLTF. Here the CDR3 DNA reads TGTGCCAGCAGTTTAGGAGGGAGGGCCTTTGGGGCCAACGTCCTGACTTTC. The full variable domain, in which reference TRBV27 and TRBJ2-6 provide the parts outside the CDR3, is EAQVTQNPRYLITVTGKKLTVTCSQNMNHEYMSWYRQDPGLGLRQIYYSMNVEVTDKGDVPEGYKVSRKEKRNFPLILESPSPNQTSLYFCASSLGGRAFGANVLTFGAGSRLTVL.

This clone was recorded a few times. The chain combines TRBV7-2 with TRBJ1-1; D possibly corresponds to TRBD1 (5 bases). Trimming took off 7 bases at V and 4 bases at J, with 16 bases between the two ends. The CDR3 spans 14 residues. Germline CDR1 SGHTA, CDR2 FQGNSA. CDR3 in amino acids: CASTRAGVSTEAFF. CDR3 DNA sequence: TGTGCCAGCACACGGGCGGGGGTGAGCACTGAAGCTTTCTTT.

The genes are TRBV11-2 and TRBJ1-4; D is possibly TRBD1 (5 bases). Germline-derived CDR1 and CDR2 are SGHAT and FQNNGV. The CDR3 length is 16 residues. The V end lost 3 bases, the J end lost 4 bases, and 15 bases lay between the germline ends. The CDR3 DNA is TGTGCCAGCAGCTTCTGGAGGGGAGGGGATAATGAAAAACTGTTTTTT. This gives the protein CASSFWRGGDNEKLFF.

The chain links TRBV27 to TRBJ2-7, with 7 bases fitting TRBD1. Trimming took 2 bases from V and 2 from J; bases not matched to a gene: 12. Germline loops: CDR1 MNHEY, CDR2 SMNVEV (reference sequence). This CDR3 has 17 residues. DNA for the CDR3: TGTGCCAGCAGTTTAACTTACAGGGGAACAATTACCTACGAGCAGTACTTC. Translated, it gives CASSLTYRGTITYEQYF.

This chain connects TRBV11-2 to TRBJ2-1, with 10 positions matching TRBD2. This CDR3 has 17 residues. Germline values: CDR1 SGHAT, CDR2 FQNNGV. V shed 5 bases and J 0 bases; nucleotides not matched to a gene: 7. CDR3 nucleotides: TGTGCCAGCAGCCCGAGCCTAGCGGGAGCCTCCTACAATGAGCAGTTCTTC. Translating gives CASSPSLAGASYNEQFF.

This chain links TRBV5-4 with TRBJ2-3, with 7 bases that match TRBD2. The CDR3 consists of 15 residues. The V gene end was trimmed by 4 bases and the J gene end by 1 base; junction bases not matched to a gene: 6. The germline V gene encodes CDR1 SGHNT and CDR2 YYREEE (reference sequence). The CDR3 DNA reads as TGTGCCAGCAGCCGGGGGGTAATACGCACAGATACGCAGTATTTT. This translates into CASSRGVIRTDTQYF. Supplemented by reference TRBV5-4 and TRBJ2-3, the full variable domain reads ETGVTQSPTHLIKTRGQQVTLRCSSQSGHNTVSWYQQALGQGPQFIFQYYREEENGRGNFPPRFSGLQFPNYSSELNVNALELDDSALYLCASSRGVIRTDTQYFGPGTRLTVL.

This clone was seen only once. The chain employs TRBV3-1 (or the pseudogene TRBV3-2) and TRBJ2-7, with D uncertain. CDR1 is LGHDT, CDR2 YNNKEL, per germline (reference sequence). The CDR3 length is 14 residues. V lost 4 bases and J lost 3, with 13 bases in between. The CDR3 bases are TGTGCCAGCAGCCGTTACCCCTCCTACTACGAGCAGTACTTC. This gives the protein CASSRYPSYYEQYF.

The V and J genes are TRBV6-5 and TRBJ1-6; 10 bases align to TRBD1. CDR1 and CDR2 (germline): MNHEY, SVGAGI. The CDR3 sequence is 15 residues long. V dropped 6 bases and J dropped 7; count of bases not matched to a gene: 6. The CDR3 loop is CASRPTGGSNSPLHF. The CDR3 DNA is TGTGCCAGCAGGCCGACAGGGGGCTCGAATTCACCCCTCCACTTT.

The chain is built from TRBV19 and TRBJ1-3; no clear D. The germline V gene has CDR1 LNHDA and CDR2 SQIVND (reference sequence). The CDR3 totals 16 residues. The V and J ends lost 5 bases and 4 bases respectively, with 18 bases between them. The CDR3 DNA reads as TGTGCCAGTAGTCCTAGACCACCACCCCAGGGAAACACCATATATTTT. Protein: CASSPRPPPQGNTIYF.

This sequence joins TRBV9 and TRBJ1-4, with 10 bases fitting TRBD1. CDR1 and CDR2 (germline): SGDLS, YYNGEE. The J segment lost 8 bases and the V segment lost 2 bases, leaving 6 bases of the junction unmatched. The CDR3 covers 15 residues. As DNA, the CDR3 is TGTGCCAGCAGCGTCGGGACAGGGGACGACGAAAAACTGTTTTTT. Protein sequence: CASSVGTGDDEKLFF.

J is TRBJ1-6 and V is TRBV11-3, with D possibly being TRBD1 (5 bases). The CDR3 runs 14 residues. Looked up from germline, CDR1 is SGHNT and CDR2 is YENEEA. The V end lost 4 bases, the J end lost 7 bases, and 11 bases lay between the germline ends. DNA for the CDR3: TGTGCCAGCAGCTCAGGGTATCGAAATTCACCCCTCCACTTT. Amino acids: CASSSGYRNSPLHF.

The V call is TRBV30, the J call TRBJ2-7, with D possibly TRBD2 on 5 matching bases. Trimming left V 2 bases short and J 6 bases short, with 8 bases between. This CDR3 has 11 residues. CDR1 and CDR2 from the germline V gene are GTSNPN and SVGIG (reference sequence). This chain's CDR3 is CAWSLEGEQYF. The CDR3, as DNA: TGTGCCTGGAGTCTTGAGGGCGAGCAGTACTTC.

Only a few counts were recorded for this clone. This chain links TRBV18 with TRBJ1-6, with no clear D. Germline CDR1 and CDR2: KGHSH and LQKENI. The CDR3 runs to 15 residues. The V end was cut by 3 bases, the J end by 5 bases, with 11 bases between. CDR3 bases: TGTGCCAGCTCACCGGTTTCGGTGAATAATTCACCCCTCCACTTT. Its translation: CASSPVSVNNSPLHF. Filled out from reference TRBV18 and TRBJ1-6, the complete variable domain reads NAGVMQNPRHLVRRRGQEARLRCSPMKGHSHVYWYRQLPEEGLKFMVYLQKENIIDESGMPKERFSAEFPKEGPSILRIQQVVRGDSAAYFCASSPVSVNNSPLHFGNGTRLTVT.

This clone has a single count. V usage is TRBV4-3 and J usage is TRBJ1-2; D is unclear. Trimming shortened V by 0 bases and J by 4 bases, and 12 bases separated the two germline ends. The CDR3 is 15 residues long. Looked up from germline, CDR1 is LGHNA and CDR2 is YSLEER. CDR3 sequence (DNA): TGCGCCAGCAGCCAAGAACTATCGGCGGCCTATGGCTACACCTTC. The encoded protein is CASSQELSAAYGYTF.

The chain carries TRBV28 and TRBJ2-1; 7 bases fit TRBD1. The CDR3 has 15 amino acids. Germline CDR1 reads MDHEN; CDR2 reads SYDVKM. Trimming at V came to 5 bases and at J to 1 base, leaving 5 bases not matched to a gene. CDR3 in DNA: TGTGCCAGCAGTCCCGGGGACAGATCCTACAATGAGCAGTTCTTC. It translates to CASSPGDRSYNEQFF.

The rearrangement uses TRBV7-9 and TRBJ1-4; 9 bases line up with TRBD1. Unmatched junction bases numbered 6, after V lost 5 bases and J lost 8 bases. The CDR3 sequence is 14 residues long. Germline assignment: CDR1 SEHNR and CDR2 FQNEAQ (reference sequence). The CDR3 nucleotides are TGTGCCAGCAGCCCACAGGGGGCGGGCGAAAAACTGTTTTTT. This translates into CASSPQGAGEKLFF.

The CDR3 bases are TGTGCCAGCAGTTACTTCCTCCATTTCGCGGGAGCCACACCATACTACGAGCAGTACTTC. It is translated as CASSYFLHFAGATPYYEQYF. V is TRBV6-2 or TRBV6-3 and J is TRBJ2-7; 7 positions match TRBD2. J was trimmed by 3 bases and V by 1 base; bases with no gene match: 21. Germline-derived CDR1 and CDR2 are MNHEY and SVGEGT. The CDR3 is made up of 20 amino acids.

The CDR3 loop is CASSQGSIAETYNEQFF. The CDR3 nucleotides read TGTGCCAGCAGCCAAGGCTCTATTGCCGAAACCTACAATGAGCAGTTCTTC. The chain joins TRBV4-2 to TRBJ2-1; D call uncertain. CDR1 LGHNA and CDR2 YNFKEQ come from the germline V gene. V was cut by 1 base and J by 2 bases, with 15 bases left in between. There are 17 residues in the CDR3.

This chain joins TRBV19 and TRBJ2-3; TRBD1 matches 11 bases. J was trimmed by 4 bases and V by 10 bases; bases with no gene match: 10. The CDR3 extends over 15 amino acids. Germline-derived CDR1 and CDR2 are LNHDA and SQIVND (reference sequence). In nucleotides, the CDR3 is TGTGCCACCAAGCATCGGGACAGGGGGGCAGATACGCAGTATTTT. It encodes CATKHRDRGADTQYF.

This chain links TRBV6-2 or TRBV6-3 with TRBJ1-5, with D perhaps matching TRBD1 (5 bases). Germline V gene data show CDR1 as MNHEY and CDR2 as SVGEGT. The CDR3 is 16 residues long. V was pared by 5 bases and J by 0 bases, with 14 bases between. This CDR3 reads CASSGRGRGSNQPQHF. The CDR3 coding sequence is TGTGCCAGCAGTGGGAGGGGAAGGGGTAGCAATCAGCCCCAGCATTTT.

This chain links TRBV5-4 with TRBJ2-7; 13 bases align to TRBD2. The CDR3 covers 18 residues. CDR1 and CDR2 (germline): SGHNT, YYREEE (reference sequence). With 5 bases clipped from V and 1 base from J, the junction kept 12 bases outside the gene matches. The DNA of the CDR3 is TGTGCCAGCAGTTACCTACTTCGGACTAGCGGGGGATCCTACGAGCAGTACTTC. It is translated as CASSYLLRTSGGSYEQYF.

The gene calls are TRBV27 and TRBJ2-7, with 10 bases aligning to TRBD1. The ends lost 3 bases at V and 3 bases at J; junction bases unmatched: 2. Germline CDR1 is MNHEY and CDR2 is SMNVEV (reference sequence). This CDR3 is built from 14 residues. CDR3 nucleotide sequence: TGTGCCAGCAGTTTCCGGGACAGGGGCTACGAGCAGTACTTC. It translates to CASSFRDRGYEQYF.

The chain links TRBV4-3 to TRBJ2-5; 7 bases match TRBD1. The CDR3 loop spans 18 amino acids. V shed 0 bases, J shed 4 bases, and the junction held 14 bases outside the gene matches. The germline gives CDR1 LGHNA, CDR2 YSLEER. The DNA for the CDR3 is TGCGCCAGCAGCCAAGATTTAGGAACAGGGGTAGTATCAGAGACCCAGTACTTC. Residues: CASSQDLGTGVVSETQYF.

This sequence joins TRBV5-1 and TRBJ1-2; 7 positions agree with TRBD1. Germline CDR1 SGHRS, CDR2 YFSETQ. The CDR3 contains 17 residues. V lost 3 bases to trimming and J lost 0 bases; unmatched junction nucleotides: 11. The chain's CDR3 is CASSWNRGEGTNYGYTF. DNA for the CDR3: TGCGCCAGCAGCTGGAACAGGGGTGAAGGAACTAACTATGGCTACACCTTC.

V and J are TRBV7-9 and TRBJ1-3, with a possible D match to TRBD1 (5 bases). This CDR3 is 14 amino acids long. V dropped 6 bases and J dropped 3 bases, with 12 bases sitting between them. Germline V CDR1 and CDR2: SEHNR, FQNEAQ (reference sequence). CDR3 in amino acids: CASSPGTSGNTIYF. For the CDR3, the DNA is TGTGCCAGCAGTCCTGGGACTAGTGGAAACACCATATATTTT.